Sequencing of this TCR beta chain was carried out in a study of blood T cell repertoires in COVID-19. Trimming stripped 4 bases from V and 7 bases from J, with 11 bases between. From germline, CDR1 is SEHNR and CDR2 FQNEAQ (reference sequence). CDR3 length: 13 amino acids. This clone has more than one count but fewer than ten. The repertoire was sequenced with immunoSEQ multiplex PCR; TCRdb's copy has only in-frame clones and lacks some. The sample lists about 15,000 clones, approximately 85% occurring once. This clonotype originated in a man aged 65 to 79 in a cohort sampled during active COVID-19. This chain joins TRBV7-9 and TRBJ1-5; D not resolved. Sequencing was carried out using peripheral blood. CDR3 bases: TGTGCCAGCAGCTCCGACATTGGCCAGCCCCAGCATTTT. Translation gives CASSSDIGQPQHF.